This T cell receptor beta chain appears in the sequencing data of a study of T cell responses to AZD1222 COVID-19 vaccine. The ends lost 9 bases at V and 3 bases at J; junction bases unmatched: 12. The CDR3 runs 16 residues. CDR1 is KGHDR, CDR2 SFDVKD, per germline. The repertoire was sequenced with immunoSEQ multiplex PCR; TCRdb's copy has only in-frame clones and lacks some. The sample lists some 130,000 clones; about nine tenths were seen once. Study observations and caveats: Sampling that yielded the repertoires occurred only after the peak T cell response. Females outnumbered males among donors, who were mostly white British; clonal diversity was possibly underestimated. Just six AZD1222 recipients were seropositive at baseline.

A note on this clone: Its antigen is unidentified.

The sequence was obtained from an adult who received the AZD1222 COVID-19 vaccine. This chain links TRBV24-1 with TRBJ2-3; TRBD2 matches 9 bases. The source was peripheral blood, collected 28 days after the second AZD1222 dose. DNA for the CDR3: TGTGCCACCCTCGGAAGTAGCGGGAGTGGTACAGATACGCAGTATTTT. It yields the protein CATLGSSGSGTDTQYF.